The source of this T cell receptor (beta chain) is a study of CD8+ T cells in alopecia areata. About the study: The investigators scored severity in treated patients by the percentage of affected scalp area.

Following RNA extraction, reverse transcription yielded cDNA that acted as the sequencing template. Method: immunoSEQ multiplex PCR; TCRdb's copy keeps in-frame clones and lacks some. In the table there are around 210,000 clones, around 66% of which are singletons. V shed 8 bases and J 9 bases; nucleotides not matched to a gene: 8. This CDR3 contains 13 residues. Per germline, CDR1 SNHLY and CDR2 FYNNEI. Treatment specified: oral pan-JAK inhibitor, 5-10 mg twice daily. Obtained from alopecia areata patients were lesional scalp punch biopsies along with peripheral blood. With respect to this clone: Its antigen remains unknown.

Study results and limitations: A single nonresponder leaves the baseline CD8+ expansion link to response uncertain.

The sequence derives from a human donor with alopecia areata. This chain connects TRBV2 to TRBJ2-1; 9 bases are a match to TRBD2. The sequencing here drew on CD4+ T cells sorted from blood, taken at week 4, from a patient treated with tofacitinib. The DNA of the CDR3 is TGTGCCAGCCTTAGACTAGCGGCCAGTGAGCAGTTCTTC. Its translation: CASLRLAASEQFF.